This T cell receptor (beta chain) was obtained from a study of shared clonotypes between healthy human individuals. General observations from the study: It was anticipated that sequencing depth would influence how many clonotypes donors shared.

A remark on this clone: Its antigen is as yet unknown.

V was cut by 2 bases and J by 0 bases, with 9 bases left in between. This CDR3 contains 15 residues. Germline V lookup: CDR1 SGHRS, CDR2 YFSETQ. Data came from immunoSEQ multiplex PCR; TCRdb stores just in-frame clones and leaves some out. The sample consists of over 1.5 million clones, approximately 98% of them appearing once. The source material was naive CD4+ T cells sorted from blood. Subset here: CD45RA+ positively selected. The chain uses TRBV5-1 and TRBJ2-1; D gene uncertain. This TCR came from a man aged 30 to 45 in good health. The CDR3, as DNA: TGCGCCAGCAGCTTCGCTGGAGACTCCTACAATGAGCAGTTCTTC. This sequence encodes CASSFAGDSYNEQFF.